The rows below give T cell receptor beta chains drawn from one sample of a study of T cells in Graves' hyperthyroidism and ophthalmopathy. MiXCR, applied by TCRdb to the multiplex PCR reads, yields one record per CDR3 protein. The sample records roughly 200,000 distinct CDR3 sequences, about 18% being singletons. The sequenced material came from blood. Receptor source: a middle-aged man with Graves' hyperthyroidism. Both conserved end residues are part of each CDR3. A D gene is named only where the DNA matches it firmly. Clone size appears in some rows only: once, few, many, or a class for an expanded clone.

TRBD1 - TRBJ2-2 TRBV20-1 TGCAGTGCCGCGACAGGGTACACCGGGGAGCTGTTTTTT CSAATGYTGELFF
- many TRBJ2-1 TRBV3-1 TGTGCCAGCAGCCAGATTGGGGACGAGCAGTTCTTC CASSQIGDEQFF
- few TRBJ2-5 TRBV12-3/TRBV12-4 TGTGCCAGCAGTACATTTGGGGGGCTGGAGACCCAGTACTTC CASSTFGGLETQYF
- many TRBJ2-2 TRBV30 TGTGCCTGGAGTGTTCGACTATCCGGGGAGCTGTTTTTT CAWSVRLSGELFF
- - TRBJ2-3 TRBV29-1 TGCAGCGTTGAGGCTAGCGGCACAGATACGCAGTATTTT CSVEASGTDTQYF
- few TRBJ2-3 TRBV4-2 TGCGCCAGCAGCCAAGATCGGGGTGCTAGCACAGATACGCAGTATTTT CASSQDRGASTDTQYF
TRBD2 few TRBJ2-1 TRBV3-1 TGTGCCAGCAGGGGTAGCGGGGGGCCGCTGAATGAGCAGTTCTTC CASRGSGGPLNEQFF
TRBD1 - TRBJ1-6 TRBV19 TGTGCCAGTAACTCCAGGGGGAATTCACCCCTCCACTTT CASNSRGNSPLHF
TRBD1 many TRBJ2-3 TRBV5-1 TGCGCCAGCAGCCTGGGACAGTTGATGACAGATACGCAGTATTTT CASSLGQLMTDTQYF
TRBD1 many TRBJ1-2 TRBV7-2 TGTGCCAGCACCCCAGGGGGCCTCAACAATTGGGGCTATGGCTACACCTTC CASTPGGLNNWGYGYTF
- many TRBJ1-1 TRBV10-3 TGTGCCATCAGTGAGTCGAGTCAGGGGTCGGAGAACACTGAAGCTTTCTTT CAISESSQGSENTEAFF
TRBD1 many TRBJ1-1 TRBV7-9 TGTGCCAGCGGACTACAGGGGGACACTGAAGCTTTCTTT CASGLQGDTEAFF
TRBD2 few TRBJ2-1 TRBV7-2 TGTGCCAGCAGCTTAGGGCGGGAGGGTGAGCAGTTCTTC CASSLGREGEQFF
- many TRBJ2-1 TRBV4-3 TGCGCCAGCAGCCAAGATTACACTTATTCCTACAATGAGCAGTTCTTC CASSQDYTYSYNEQFF
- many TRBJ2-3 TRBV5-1 TGCGCCAGCAGCTTCAAGGGGGCAGATACGCAGTATTTT CASSFKGADTQYF
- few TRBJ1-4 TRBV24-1 TGTGCCACCAGTGCGACAGGAGATAATGAAAAACTGTTTTTT CATSATGDNEKLFF
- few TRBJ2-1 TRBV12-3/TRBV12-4 TGTGCCAGCAGTTCGGGAGGACAGACCTGGAAGTTCTTC CASSSGGQTWKFF
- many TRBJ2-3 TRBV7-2 TGTGCCAGCAGCCCATCGAGAGGGATACGGGATACGCAGTATTTT CASSPSRGIRDTQYF
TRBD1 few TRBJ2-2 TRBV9 TGTGCCAGCAGCGCAAGACAGGGGGGCACCGGGGAGCTGTTTTTT CASSARQGGTGELFF
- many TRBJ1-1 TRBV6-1 TGTGCCAGCAGAACCGGGGAGAGGGTGGGCACTGAAGCTTTCTTT CASRTGERVGTEAFF
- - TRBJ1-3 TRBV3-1 TGTGCCAGCAACTTATTGGGGAACTCTGGAAACACCATATATTTT CASNLLGNSGNTIYF
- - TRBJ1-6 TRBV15 TGTACCACCAGTCCAGAACAGAATTCACCCCTCCACTTT CTTSPEQNSPLHF
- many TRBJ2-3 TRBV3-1 TGTGCCAGCAGCCCCTCCCCCAGGGGCACGCAGTATTTT CASSPSPRGTQYF
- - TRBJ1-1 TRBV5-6 TGTGCCAGCAGCTCCTCAAGGAACACTGAAGCTTTCTTT CASSSSRNTEAFF
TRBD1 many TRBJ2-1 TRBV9 TGTGCCAGCAGCGTATCCGGACAGGCCACCTACAATGAGCAGTTCTTC CASSVSGQATYNEQFF
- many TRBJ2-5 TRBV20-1 TGCAGTGCTAGAGTTATAGAGACCCAGTACTTC CSARVIETQYF
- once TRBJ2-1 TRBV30 TGTGCCTGGGAAGCAAACATAATAGGCAATGAGCAGTTCTTC CAWEANIIGNEQFF
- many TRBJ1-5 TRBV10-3 TGTGCCATCAGTGAAGGGCGTAGCAATCAGCCCCAGCATTTT CAISEGRSNQPQHF
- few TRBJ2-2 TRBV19 TGTGCCAGTAGTATCCTCGGTTACCAGGCGAACACCGGGGAGCTGTTTTTT CASSILGYQANTGELFF
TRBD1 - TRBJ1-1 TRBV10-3 TGTGCCATCACCCTCGACAGGGAGAACACTGAAGCTTTCTTT CAITLDRENTEAFF
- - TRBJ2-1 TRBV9 TGTGCCAGCAGCCCACGACATGGGGGACCCATTTACAATGAGCAGTTCTTC CASSPRHGGPIYNEQFF
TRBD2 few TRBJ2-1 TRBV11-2 TGTGCCAGCAGCTTGGTAGCGGGGAGGGGGTCCTACAATGAGCAGTTCTTC CASSLVAGRGSYNEQFF
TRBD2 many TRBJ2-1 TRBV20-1 TGCAGTGCGAGGACTAGCGGGGCCGAGCAGTTCTTC CSARTSGAEQFF
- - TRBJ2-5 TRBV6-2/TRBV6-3 TGTGCCAGCAGTCACGGGACTTCCGAGACCCAGTACTTC CASSHGTSETQYF
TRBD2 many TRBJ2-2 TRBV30 TGTGCCTGGAATTTTTGGACACCGGGAGGTACCGGGGAGCTGTTTTTT CAWNFWTPGGTGELFF
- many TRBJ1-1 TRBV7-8 TGTGCCAGCAGCTTCGGTGCGGCAGGGCGTATGGCTTTCTTT CASSFGAAGRMAFF
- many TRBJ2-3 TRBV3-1 TGTGCCAGCAGCGCCCGGGACATCAAGGATACGCAGTATTTT CASSARDIKDTQYF
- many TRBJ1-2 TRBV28 TGTGCCAGCAGTTTATCTCGGCAGGGGACGCTAGGCTACACCTTC CASSLSRQGTLGYTF
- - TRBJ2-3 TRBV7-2 TGTGCCAGCAGCTGGGGGGGGCAAGATACGCAGTATTTT CASSWGGQDTQYF
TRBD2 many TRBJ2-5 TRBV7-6 TGTGCCAGCAGCTTAGCTCACCGGACTAGCGCTAAAGAGACCCAGTACTTC CASSLAHRTSAKETQYF
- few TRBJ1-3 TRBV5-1 TGCGCCAGCAAGGGCAGCTCTGGAAACACCATATATTTT CASKGSSGNTIYF